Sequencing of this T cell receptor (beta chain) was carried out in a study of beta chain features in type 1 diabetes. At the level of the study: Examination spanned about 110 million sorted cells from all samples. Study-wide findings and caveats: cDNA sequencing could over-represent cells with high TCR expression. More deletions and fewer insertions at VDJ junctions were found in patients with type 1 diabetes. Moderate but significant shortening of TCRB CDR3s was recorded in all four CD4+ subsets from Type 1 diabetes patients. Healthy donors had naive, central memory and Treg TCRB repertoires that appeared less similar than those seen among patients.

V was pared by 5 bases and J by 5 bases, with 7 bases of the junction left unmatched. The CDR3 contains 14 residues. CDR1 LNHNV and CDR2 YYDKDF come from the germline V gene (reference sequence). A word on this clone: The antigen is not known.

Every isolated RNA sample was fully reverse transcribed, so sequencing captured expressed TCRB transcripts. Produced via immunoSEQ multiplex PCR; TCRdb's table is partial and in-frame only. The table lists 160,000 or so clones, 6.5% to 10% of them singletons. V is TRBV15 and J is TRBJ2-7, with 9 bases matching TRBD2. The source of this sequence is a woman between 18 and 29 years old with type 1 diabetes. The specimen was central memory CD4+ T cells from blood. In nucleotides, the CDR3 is TGTGCCACCAGCCTCTCCCCTAGCGGGGACGAGCAGTACTTC. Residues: CATSLSPSGDEQYF.